This TCR beta chain was identified during a study of OX40 agonist ivuxolimab in advanced cancers. Across the study: Hepatocellular carcinoma, melanoma, renal cell or head and neck cancer was diagnosed in the dose-escalation patients.

Sequencing used immunoSEQ multiplex PCR; TCRdb keeps in-frame clones, though not all of them. The sample consists of about 52,000 clones, about 90% of them appearing once. The V end lost 1 base, the J end lost 0 bases, and 9 bases lay between the germline ends. This CDR3 contains 15 residues. The germline CDR1 and CDR2 sequences are SGHAT and FQNNGV. The TCR was taken from an adult with an advanced solid tumor such as melanoma, head and neck, liver or kidney cancer. The chain has TRBV11-2 and TRBJ1-2; D is perhaps TRBD1 (6 bases). Here the sequenced sample was CD4+ or CD8+ T cells sorted from blood, taken in a trial of the OX40 agonist ivuxolimab. CDR3: CASSLVPGANYGYTF. Here the CDR3 DNA reads TGTGCCAGCAGCTTAGTTCCAGGGGCTAACTATGGCTACACCTTC. The entire variable domain, with the rest obtained from reference TRBV11-2 and TRBJ1-2, is as follows: EAGVAQSPRYKIIEKRQSVAFWCNPISGHATLYWYQQILGQGPKLLIQFQNNGVVDDSQLPKDRFSAERLKGVDSTLKIQPAKLEDSAVYLCASSLVPGANYGYTFGSGTRLTVV.